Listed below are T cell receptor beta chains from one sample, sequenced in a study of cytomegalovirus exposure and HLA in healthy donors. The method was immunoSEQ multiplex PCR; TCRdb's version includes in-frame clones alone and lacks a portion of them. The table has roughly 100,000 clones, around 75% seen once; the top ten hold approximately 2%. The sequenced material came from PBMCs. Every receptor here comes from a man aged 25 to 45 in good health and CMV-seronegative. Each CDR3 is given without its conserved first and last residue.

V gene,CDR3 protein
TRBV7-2,ASSSYRGSYEQY
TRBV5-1,ASSSGQVPTSYTEAF
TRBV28,ASSMPNEQY
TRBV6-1,ASRWEGINTEAF
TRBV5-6,ASSLTGQDRGYT
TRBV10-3,AISPGNTEAF
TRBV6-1,ASPTATEQF
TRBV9,ASSPRLSEVVKTQY
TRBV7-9,ASSSGTSGNTEQF
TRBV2,ASRQYHSSYEQY
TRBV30,AWSGGPTATNEKLF
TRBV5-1,ASSLGLAGIETQY
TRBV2,ASGRQGRNYGYT
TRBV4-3,ASSQDRAGGKDTQY
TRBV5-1,ASSAGQGATEAF
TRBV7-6,ASSFDSNTEAF
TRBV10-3,ATLGGGPETQY
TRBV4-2,ASSQDRGNSPLH
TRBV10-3,AISGARELF
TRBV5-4,ASSLRQGAGEKLF
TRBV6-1,ASSRGGEPTEAF
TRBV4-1,ASKVSGEYQETQY
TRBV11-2,ASSTFRSGRGNEQF
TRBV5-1,ASSPEGASTDTQY
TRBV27,ASSSRGRGYGYT
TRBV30,ASEDRGRIVSYGYT
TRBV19,ASSTGTPGRGLTETQY
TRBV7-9,SSSLGAEGRSPLH
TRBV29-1,SAGVRTEAF
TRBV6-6,ASRPGGGELF
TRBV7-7,ASSLGLAGIHEQF
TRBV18,ASSPLPETGSTEAF
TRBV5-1,ASSSTSGSSGELF
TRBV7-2,ASSWNGGAGGEQY
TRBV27,ASSLLGYGYT
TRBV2,ASSGGGRQY
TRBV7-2,ASSRTSGTGELF
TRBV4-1,ASSPGQGYEKLF
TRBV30,AWSVDTASYEQY
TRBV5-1,ASSLGTSGGRAQY
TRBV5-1,ASSLGAGGTDTQY
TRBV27,ASMAGERTEAF